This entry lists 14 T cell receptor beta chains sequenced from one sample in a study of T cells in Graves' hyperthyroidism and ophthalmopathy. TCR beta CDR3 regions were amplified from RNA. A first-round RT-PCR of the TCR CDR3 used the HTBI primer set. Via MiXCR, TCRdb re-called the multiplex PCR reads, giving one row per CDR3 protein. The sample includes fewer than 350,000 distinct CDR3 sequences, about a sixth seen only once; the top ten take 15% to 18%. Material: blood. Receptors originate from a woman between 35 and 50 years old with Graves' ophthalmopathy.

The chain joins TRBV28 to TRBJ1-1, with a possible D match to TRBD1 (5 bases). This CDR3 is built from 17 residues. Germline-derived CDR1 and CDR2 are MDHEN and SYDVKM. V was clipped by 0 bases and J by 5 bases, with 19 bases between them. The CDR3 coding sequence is TGTGCCAGCAGTTTATGGGGTACAGGAGTCAAGAAGACTGAAGCTTTCTTT. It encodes CASSLWGTGVKKTEAFF.

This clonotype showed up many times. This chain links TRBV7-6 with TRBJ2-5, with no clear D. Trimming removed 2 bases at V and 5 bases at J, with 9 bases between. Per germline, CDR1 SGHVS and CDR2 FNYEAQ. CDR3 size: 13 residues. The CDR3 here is CASSLRVKETQYF. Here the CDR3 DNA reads TGTGCCAGCAGCTTAAGGGTAAAGGAGACCCAGTACTTC. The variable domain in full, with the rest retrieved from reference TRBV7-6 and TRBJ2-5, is GAGVSQSPRYKVTKRGQDVALRCDPISGHVSLYWYRQALGQGPEFLTYFNYEAQQDKSGLPNDRFSAERPEGSISTLTIQRTEQRDSAMYRCASSLRVKETQYFGPGTRLLVL.

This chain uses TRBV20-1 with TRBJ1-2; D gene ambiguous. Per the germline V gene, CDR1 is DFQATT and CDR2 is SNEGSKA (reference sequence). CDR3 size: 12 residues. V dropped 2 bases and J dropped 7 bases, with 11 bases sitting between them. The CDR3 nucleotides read TGCAGTGCTAGATCCCGGGTTGTTGGCTACACCTTC. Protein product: CSARSRVVGYTF.

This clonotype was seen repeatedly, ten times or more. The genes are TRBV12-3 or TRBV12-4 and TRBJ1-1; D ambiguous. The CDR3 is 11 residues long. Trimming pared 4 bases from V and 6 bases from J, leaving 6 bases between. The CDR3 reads CASSSTPEAFF. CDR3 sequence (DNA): TGTGCCAGCAGTTCAACCCCTGAAGCTTTCTTT.

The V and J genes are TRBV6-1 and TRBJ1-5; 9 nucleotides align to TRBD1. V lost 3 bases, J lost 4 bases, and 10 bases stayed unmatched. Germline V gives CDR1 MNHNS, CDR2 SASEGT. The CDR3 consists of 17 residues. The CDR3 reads CASSEPGQGHGNQPQHF. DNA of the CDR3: TGTGCCAGCAGTGAGCCGGGACAGGGTCATGGTAATCAGCCCCAGCATTTT.

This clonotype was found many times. CDR3: CASTQGANPSPLHF. In nucleotides, the CDR3 is TGTGCCAGCACACAGGGGGCTAACCCGTCACCCCTCCACTTT. V gene TRBV27 combines with J gene TRBJ1-6; 9 bases line up with TRBD1. CDR3 length: 14 residues. J gave up 10 bases and V 7 bases, and 8 bases lay outside the gene matches. Germline V lookup: CDR1 MNHEY, CDR2 SMNVEV (reference sequence).

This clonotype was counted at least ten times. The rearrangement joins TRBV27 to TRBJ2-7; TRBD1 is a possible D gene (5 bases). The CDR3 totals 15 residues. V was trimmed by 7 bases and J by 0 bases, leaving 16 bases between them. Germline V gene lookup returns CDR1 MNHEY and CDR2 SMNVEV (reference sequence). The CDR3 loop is CASKLRQSSSYEQYF. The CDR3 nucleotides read TGTGCCAGCAAACTGAGACAGTCCAGCTCCTACGAGCAGTACTTC.

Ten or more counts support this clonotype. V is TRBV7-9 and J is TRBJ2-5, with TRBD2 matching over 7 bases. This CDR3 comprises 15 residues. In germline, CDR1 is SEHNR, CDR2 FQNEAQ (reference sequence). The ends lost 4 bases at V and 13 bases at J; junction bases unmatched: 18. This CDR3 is CASSSPPGLPPEWYF. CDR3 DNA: TGTGCCAGCAGCTCACCCCCGGGACTACCCCCGGAGTGGTACTTC.

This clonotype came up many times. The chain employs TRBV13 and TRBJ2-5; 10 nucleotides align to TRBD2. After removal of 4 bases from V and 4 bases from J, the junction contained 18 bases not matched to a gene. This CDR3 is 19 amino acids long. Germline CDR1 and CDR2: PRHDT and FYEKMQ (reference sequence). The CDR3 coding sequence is TGTGCCAGCAGCTACGACCAGCGGGAGGGCCCTCGTTTACGAGAGACCCAGTACTTC. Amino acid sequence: CASSYDQREGPRLRETQYF. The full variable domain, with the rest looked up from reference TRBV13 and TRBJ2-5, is AAGVIQSPRHLIKEKRETATLKCYPIPRHDTVYWYQQGPGQDPQFLISFYEKMQSDKGSIPDRFSAQQFSDYHSELNMSSLELGDSALYFCASSYDQREGPRLRETQYFGPGTRLLVL.

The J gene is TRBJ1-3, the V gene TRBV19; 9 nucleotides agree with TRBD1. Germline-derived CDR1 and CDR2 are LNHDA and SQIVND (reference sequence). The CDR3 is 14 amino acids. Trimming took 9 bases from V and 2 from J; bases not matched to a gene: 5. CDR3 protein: CASRDRVPGNTIYF. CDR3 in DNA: TGTGCCAGCCGGGACAGGGTGCCTGGAAACACCATATATTTT.

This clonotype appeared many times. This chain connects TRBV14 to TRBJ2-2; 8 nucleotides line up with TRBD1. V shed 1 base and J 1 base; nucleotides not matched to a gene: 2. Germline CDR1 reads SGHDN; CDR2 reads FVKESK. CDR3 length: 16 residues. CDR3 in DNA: TGTGCCAGCAGCCAAGGTGGGACAGGGAACACCGGGGAGCTGTTTTTT. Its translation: CASSQGGTGNTGELFF.

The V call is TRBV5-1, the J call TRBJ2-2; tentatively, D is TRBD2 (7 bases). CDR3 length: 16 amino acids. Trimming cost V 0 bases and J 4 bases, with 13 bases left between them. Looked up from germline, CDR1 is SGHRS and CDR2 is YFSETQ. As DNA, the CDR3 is TGCGCCAGCAGCTTGGTAGGGGGGGTCGGCACCGGGGAGCTGTTTTTT. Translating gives CASSLVGGVGTGELFF.

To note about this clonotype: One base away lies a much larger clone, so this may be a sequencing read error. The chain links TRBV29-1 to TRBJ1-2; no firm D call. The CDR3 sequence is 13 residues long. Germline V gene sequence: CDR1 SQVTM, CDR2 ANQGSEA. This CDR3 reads CSALDGNNHGYTF. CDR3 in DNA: TGCAGCGCTCTGGACGGAAATAACCATGGCTACACCTTC.

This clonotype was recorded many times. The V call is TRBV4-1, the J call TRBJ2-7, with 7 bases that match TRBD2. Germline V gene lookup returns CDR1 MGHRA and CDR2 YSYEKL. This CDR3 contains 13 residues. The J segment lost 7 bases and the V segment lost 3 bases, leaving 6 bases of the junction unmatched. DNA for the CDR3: TGCGCCAGCAGCCAGGGGAGGGCTGGGGAGCAGTACTTC. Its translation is CASSQGRAGEQYF.